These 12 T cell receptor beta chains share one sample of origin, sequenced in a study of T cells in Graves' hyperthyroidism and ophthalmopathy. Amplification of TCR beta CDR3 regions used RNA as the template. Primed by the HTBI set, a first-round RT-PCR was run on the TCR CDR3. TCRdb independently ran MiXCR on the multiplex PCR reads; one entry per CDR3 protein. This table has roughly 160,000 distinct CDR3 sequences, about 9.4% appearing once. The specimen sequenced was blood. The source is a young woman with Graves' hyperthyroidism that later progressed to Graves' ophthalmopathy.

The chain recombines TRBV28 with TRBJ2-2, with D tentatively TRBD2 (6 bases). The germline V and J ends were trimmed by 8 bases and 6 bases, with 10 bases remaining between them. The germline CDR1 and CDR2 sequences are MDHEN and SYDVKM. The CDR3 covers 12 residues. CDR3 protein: CASRWGAGELFF. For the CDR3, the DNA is TGTGCCAGCCGTTGGGGGGCCGGGGAGCTGTTTTTT.

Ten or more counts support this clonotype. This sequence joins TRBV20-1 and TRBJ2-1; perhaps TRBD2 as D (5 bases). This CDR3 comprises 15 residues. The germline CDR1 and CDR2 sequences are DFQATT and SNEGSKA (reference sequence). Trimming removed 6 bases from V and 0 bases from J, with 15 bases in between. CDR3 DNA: TGCAGTGCCGAAGACAAGCGGATCTCCTACAATGAGCAGTTCTTC. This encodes CSAEDKRISYNEQFF.

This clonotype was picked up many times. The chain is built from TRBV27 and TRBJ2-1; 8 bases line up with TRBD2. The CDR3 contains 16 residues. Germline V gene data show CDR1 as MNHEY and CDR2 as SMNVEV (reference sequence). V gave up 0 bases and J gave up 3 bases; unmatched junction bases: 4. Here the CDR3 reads CASSLSAGARYNEQFF. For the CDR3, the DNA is TGTGCCAGCAGTTTATCAGCGGGAGCACGCTACAATGAGCAGTTCTTC.

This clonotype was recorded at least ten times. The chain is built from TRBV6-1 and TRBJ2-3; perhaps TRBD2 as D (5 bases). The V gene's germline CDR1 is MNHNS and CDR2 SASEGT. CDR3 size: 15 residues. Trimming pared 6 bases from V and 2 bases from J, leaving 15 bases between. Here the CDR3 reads CASRFGLSYTDTQYF. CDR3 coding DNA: TGTGCCAGCAGGTTCGGACTTTCTTACACAGATACGCAGTATTTT.

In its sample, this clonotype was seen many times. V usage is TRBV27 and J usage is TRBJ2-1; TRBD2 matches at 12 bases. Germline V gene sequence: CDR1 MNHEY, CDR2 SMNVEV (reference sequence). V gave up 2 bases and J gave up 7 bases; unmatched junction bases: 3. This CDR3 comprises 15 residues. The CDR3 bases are TGTGCCAGCAGTTTACTAGCGGGAGGGCCGAATGAGCAGTTCTTC. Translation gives CASSLLAGGPNEQFF.

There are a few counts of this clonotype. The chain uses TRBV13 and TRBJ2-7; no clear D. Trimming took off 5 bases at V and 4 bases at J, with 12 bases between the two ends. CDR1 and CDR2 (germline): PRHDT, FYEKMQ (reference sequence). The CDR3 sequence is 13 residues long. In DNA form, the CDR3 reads TGTGCCAGCAGCGCAGGACCCGAATACGAGCAGTACTTC. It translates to CASSAGPEYEQYF. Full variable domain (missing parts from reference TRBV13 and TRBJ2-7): AAGVIQSPRHLIKEKRETATLKCYPIPRHDTVYWYQQGPGQDPQFLISFYEKMQSDKGSIPDRFSAQQFSDYHSELNMSSLELGDSALYFCASSAGPEYEQYFGPGTRLTVT.

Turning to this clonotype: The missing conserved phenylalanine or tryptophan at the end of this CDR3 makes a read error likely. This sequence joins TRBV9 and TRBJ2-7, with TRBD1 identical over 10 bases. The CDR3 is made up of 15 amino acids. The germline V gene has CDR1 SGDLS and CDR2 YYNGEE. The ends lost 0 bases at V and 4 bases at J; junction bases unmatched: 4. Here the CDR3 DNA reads TGTGCCAGCAGCGTAGAGGGGACAGGGGAATACGAGCAGTACCTC. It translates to CASSVEGTGEYEQYL.

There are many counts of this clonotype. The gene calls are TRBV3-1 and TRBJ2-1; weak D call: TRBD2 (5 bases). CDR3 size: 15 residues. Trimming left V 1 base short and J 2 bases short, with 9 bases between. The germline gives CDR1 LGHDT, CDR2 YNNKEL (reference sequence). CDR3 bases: TGTGCCAGCAGCCAAGCGGGGATCCCCTACAATGAGCAGTTCTTC. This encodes CASSQAGIPYNEQFF.

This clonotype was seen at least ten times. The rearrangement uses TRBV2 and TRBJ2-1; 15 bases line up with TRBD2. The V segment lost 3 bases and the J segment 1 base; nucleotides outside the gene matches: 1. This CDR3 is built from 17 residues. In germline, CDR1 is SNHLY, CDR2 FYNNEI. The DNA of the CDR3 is TGTGCCAGCAGTGAGGGACTAGCGGGAGGTTCCTACAATGAGCAGTTCTTC. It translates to CASSEGLAGGSYNEQFF. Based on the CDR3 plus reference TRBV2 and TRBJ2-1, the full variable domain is EPEVTQTPSHQVTQMGQEVILRCVPISNHLYFYWYRQILGQKVEFLVSFYNNEISEKSEIFDDQFSVERPDGSNFTLKIRSTKLEDSAMYFCASSEGLAGGSYNEQFFGPGTRLTVL.

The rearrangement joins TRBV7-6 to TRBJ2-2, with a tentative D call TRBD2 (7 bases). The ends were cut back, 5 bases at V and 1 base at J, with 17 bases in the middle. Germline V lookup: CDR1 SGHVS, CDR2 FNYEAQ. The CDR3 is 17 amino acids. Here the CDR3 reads CASSPFGGAGNTGELFF. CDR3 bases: TGTGCCAGCAGCCCCTTTGGGGGGGCCGGGAACACCGGGGAGCTGTTTTTT.

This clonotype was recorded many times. The CDR3 is CASSLNWGLKGETQYF. The CDR3 DNA sequence: TGTGCCAGCAGTTTAAACTGGGGACTGAAGGGGGAGACCCAGTACTTC. This chain joins TRBV27 and TRBJ2-5, with a tentative D call TRBD2 (6 bases). Looked up from germline, CDR1 is MNHEY and CDR2 is SMNVEV (reference sequence). The CDR3 consists of 16 residues. V shed 2 bases and J shed 5 bases, with 18 bases lying between them.

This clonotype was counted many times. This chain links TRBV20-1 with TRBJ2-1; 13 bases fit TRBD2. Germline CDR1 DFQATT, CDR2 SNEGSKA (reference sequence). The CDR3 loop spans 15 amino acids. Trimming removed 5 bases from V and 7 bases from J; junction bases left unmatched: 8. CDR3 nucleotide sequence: TGCAGTGCTTATAAGACTAGCGGGAGGAGGAATGAGCAGTTCTTC. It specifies CSAYKTSGRRNEQFF.